This T cell receptor beta chain was found in a study of OX40 agonist ivuxolimab in advanced cancers. Germline CDR1 is SGHVS and CDR2 is FQNEAQ. Trimming removed 1 base at V and 8 bases at J, with 6 bases between. The CDR3 has 12 amino acids. This table comes from immunoSEQ multiplex PCR, and its TCRdb copy is limited to in-frame clones, with some not included. The sample has 65,000 to 80,000 clones; approximately 80% are singletons. The receptor was isolated from an adult with an advanced solid tumor such as melanoma, head and neck, liver or kidney cancer. This material consisted of CD4+ or CD8+ T cells sorted from blood, taken in a trial of the OX40 agonist ivuxolimab. The chain links TRBV7-8 to TRBJ1-5; no reliable D call. CDR3 bases: TGTGCCAGCAGCTTAGAGCGGGAGCCCCAGCATTTT. Protein: CASSLEREPQHF.